The rows below give T cell receptor beta chains drawn from one sample of a study of cytomegalovirus exposure and HLA in healthy donors. TCRdb's copy holds only in-frame clones and misses some; the assay was immunoSEQ multiplex PCR. In the table there are approximately 130,000 clones, roughly four fifths of which are singletons. Sequencing was performed on PBMCs. The receptors were sampled from a woman in her 40s in good health and CMV-seropositive. Each CDR3 is given with its conserved first and last residue. Fields, in order: D gene, CDR3 length, J gene, V gene, clone size, CDR3 DNA, CDR3 protein. The D gene is left open where the match is weak. The size of a clone is reported for some rows only, either as once, few or many, or as a class for expanded clones.

D: TRBD2; length: 16; J: TRBJ2-3; V: TRBV28; size: once; DNA: TGTGCCAGCAGAGCTGTAGCGGGGGGCACCACAGATACGCAGTATTTT; CDR3: CASRAVAGGTTDTQYF
D: TRBD2; length: 16; J: TRBJ2-5; V: TRBV5-1; size: few; DNA: TGCGCCAGCAGCTTCTTACTAGCGGGGGGGCAAGAGACCCAGTACTTC; CDR3: CASSFLLAGGQETQYF
D: NA; length: 14; J: TRBJ2-2; V: TRBV7-3; size: NA; DNA: TGTGCCAGCAGGCCAACAGAATCCACCGGGGAGCTGTTTTTT; CDR3: CASRPTESTGELFF
D: TRBD2; length: 18; J: TRBJ2-7; V: TRBV4-3; size: once; DNA: TGCGCCAGCAGCCAGGTTCCTGTACGGCGGGAGGGTCCCTACGAGCAGTACTTC; CDR3: CASSQVPVRREGPYEQYF
D: NA; length: 14; J: TRBJ1-2; V: TRBV4-2; size: NA; DNA: TGTGCCAGCAGCTTGGTGGGAGGTAACTATGGCTACACCTTC; CDR3: CASSLVGGNYGYTF
D: NA; length: 14; J: TRBJ2-2; V: TRBV4-2; size: NA; DNA: TGTGCCAGCAGCGCAGGGTCGAACACCGGGGAGCTGTTTTTT; CDR3: CASSAGSNTGELFF
D: TRBD2; length: 15; J: TRBJ2-1; V: TRBV9; size: few; DNA: TGTGCCAGCAGCAGAGGACTAGCGGGATACAATGAGCAGTTCTTC; CDR3: CASSRGLAGYNEQFF
D: TRBD1; length: 17; J: TRBJ2-7; V: TRBV15; size: NA; DNA: TGTGCCACCAGCAGAAGGTGGGTAGGGACAGCTTCCTACGAGCAGTACTTC; CDR3: CATSRRWVGTASYEQYF
D: TRBD1; length: 14; J: TRBJ2-7; V: TRBV5-1; size: NA; DNA: TGCGCCAGCAGCGTGGGACAGAGCTCCTACGAGCAGTACTTC; CDR3: CASSVGQSSYEQYF
D: NA; length: 15; J: TRBJ2-3; V: TRBV6-6; size: few; DNA: TGTGCCAGCAGTTTCGGACATTTTAGCACAGATACGCAGTATTTT; CDR3: CASSFGHFSTDTQYF
D: TRBD1; length: 13; J: TRBJ2-7; V: TRBV5-6; size: NA; DNA: TGTGCCAGCAGCTCGACAGGGTGGGACGAGCAGTACTTC; CDR3: CASSSTGWDEQYF
D: NA; length: 15; J: TRBJ2-1; V: TRBV6-5; size: NA; DNA: TGTGCCAGCAGTCCCGCGGGGGCCTCCTACAATGAGCAGTTCTTC; CDR3: CASSPAGASYNEQFF
D: NA; length: 14; J: TRBJ1-4; V: TRBV19; size: few; DNA: TGTGCCAGTCAAGGGGGAGCTTGGAATGAAAAACTGTTTTTT; CDR3: CASQGGAWNEKLFF
D: NA; length: 14; J: TRBJ2-3; V: TRBV6-5; size: NA; DNA: TGTGCCAGCAGTTACGGCCTTGACACAGATACGCAGTATTTT; CDR3: CASSYGLDTDTQYF
D: NA; length: 13; J: TRBJ1-5; V: TRBV27; size: NA; DNA: TGTGCCAGCAGTTTATCGACAAACCAGCCCCAGCATTTT; CDR3: CASSLSTNQPQHF
D: NA; length: 16; J: TRBJ2-3; V: TRBV28; size: NA; DNA: TGTGCCAGCAGTTTAATCAACGGGTTCGGCCCAGATACGCAGTATTTT; CDR3: CASSLINGFGPDTQYF
D: NA; length: 15; J: TRBJ1-1; V: TRBV27; size: NA; DNA: TGTGCCAGCAGTTTATCGGGTGAGGTGAACACTGAAGCTTTCTTT; CDR3: CASSLSGEVNTEAFF
D: NA; length: 15; J: TRBJ1-6; V: TRBV9; size: once; DNA: TGTGCCAGCAGCGTAGACGGGGGGGCCAGTTCACCCCTCCACTTT; CDR3: CASSVDGGASSPLHF
D: NA; length: 12; J: TRBJ1-5; V: TRBV6-5; size: NA; DNA: TGTGCCAGCAGGGCCGGCAATCAGCCCCAGCATTTT; CDR3: CASRAGNQPQHF